These T cell receptor beta chains were read from a single sample in a study of cytomegalovirus exposure and HLA in healthy donors. Some clones are missing from TCRdb's copy, which holds only in-frame ones; the method was immunoSEQ multiplex PCR. The repertoire holds about 110,000 clones, with roughly 15% as singletons. The sequenced sample consisted of PBMCs. Receptors originate from a female donor in good health and CMV-seronegative. Each CDR3 is given with its conserved first and last residue. The order of the fields is J gene, V gene, clone size, D gene, CDR3 protein, CDR3 DNA. D genes are given only for firm matches. Only part of the rows carry a size: once, few, many, or a class if the clone is expanded.

>TRBJ1-4|TRBV5-1|few|.
CASRTSSRDEKLFF
TGCGCCAGCAGGACGTCCAGCCGGGATGAAAAACTGTTTTTT
>TRBJ2-3|TRBV7-2|.|.
CASSLNSGLSTDTQYF
TGTGCCAGCAGCTTAAATAGCGGCTTGAGCACAGATACGCAGTATTTT
>TRBJ2-1|TRBV7-9|.|.
CASSRIEANEQFF
TGTGCCAGCAGCCGAATTGAGGCCAATGAGCAGTTCTTC
>TRBJ1-4|TRBV10-3|.|.
CAISGQENEKLFF
TGTGCCATCAGTGGACAGGAGAATGAAAAACTGTTTTTT
>TRBJ1-2|TRBV9|.|.
CASSVVGGNGYTF
TGTGCCAGCAGCGTAGTGGGGGGAAATGGCTACACCTTC
>TRBJ1-2|TRBV28|.|.
CASSFPDSGPNYGYTF
TGTGCCAGCAGTTTCCCGGACAGTGGGCCTAACTATGGCTACACCTTC
>TRBJ2-7|TRBV6-5|few|.
CASSPLPPYEQYF
TGTGCCAGCAGCCCGCTACCTCCCTACGAGCAGTACTTC
>TRBJ1-4|TRBV5-1|.|TRBD1
CASSPIPGQLNEKLFF
TGCGCCAGCAGCCCGATACCGGGACAGCTTAATGAAAAACTGTTTTTT
>TRBJ2-1|TRBV5-4|few|TRBD2
CASSQGTSGGEQFF
TGTGCCAGCAGCCAAGGGACTAGCGGGGGGGAGCAGTTCTTC
>TRBJ2-5|TRBV7-7|.|TRBD1
CASSPDPAGGTQYF
TGTGCTAGCAGCCCAGATCCCGCAGGGGGGACCCAGTACTTC
>TRBJ1-1|TRBV19|few|TRBD1
CASSMTGTFPIEAFF
TGTGCCAGTAGTATGACAGGGACATTCCCCATTGAAGCTTTCTTT
>TRBJ1-2|TRBV9|.|.
CASGREFYGYTF
TGTGCCAGCGGTCGGGAGTTCTATGGCTACACCTTC
>TRBJ1-2|TRBV2|.|TRBD1
CASREQGAGGYTF
TGTGCCAGCAGAGAGCAGGGGGCTGGGGGCTACACCTTC
>TRBJ2-1|TRBV28|few|.
CASSALADSYNEQFF
TGTGCCAGCAGTGCCCTAGCAGACTCCTACAATGAGCAGTTCTTC
>TRBJ1-1|TRBV18|.|.
CASSPPYGNTEAFF
TGTGCCAGCTCACCACCTTACGGGAACACTGAAGCTTTCTTT
>TRBJ2-7|TRBV7-9|.|TRBD1
CAGSWGQASYEQYF
TGTGCCGGCAGCTGGGGACAGGCGAGCTACGAGCAGTACTTC
>TRBJ2-3|TRBV29-1|.|.
CSVDGQRRDTQYF
TGCAGCGTTGATGGACAACGAAGGGATACGCAGTATTTT
>TRBJ1-2|TRBV6-5|few|TRBD1
CASSSTGGQEYGYTF
TGTGCCAGCAGTTCTACGGGGGGACAGGAATATGGCTACACCTTC
>TRBJ1-2|TRBV7-2|few|TRBD1
CASSLGGTGRNYGYTF
TGTGCCAGCAGCTTAGGGGGGACAGGGCGAAACTATGGCTACACCTTC
>TRBJ1-2|TRBV19|.|.
CASSIVQEIYGYTF
TGTGCCAGTAGTATCGTACAGGAGATCTATGGCTACACCTTC
>TRBJ2-7|TRBV29-1|few|TRBD1
CSVEQGAREQYF
TGCAGCGTTGAACAGGGGGCGAGGGAGCAGTACTTC
>TRBJ2-5|TRBV28|once|TRBD1
CASSPLGYRGRQETQYF
TGTGCCAGCAGTCCATTGGGGTACAGGGGGCGGCAAGAGACCCAGTACTTC
>TRBJ2-5|TRBV4-2|few|.
CASSQERILVETQYF
TGTGCCAGCAGCCAAGAGAGGATCTTGGTGGAGACCCAGTACTTC
>TRBJ1-5|TRBV29-1|.|.
CSVANSNSNQPQHF
TGCAGCGTTGCAAACAGCAATAGCAATCAGCCCCAGCATTTT
>TRBJ2-7|TRBV28|few|TRBD2
CASSNLLSGGSRWDF
TGTGCCAGCAGTAACCTTCTCTCGGGCGGGAGTCGATGGGACTTC
>TRBJ2-3|TRBV15|.|TRBD2
CATRTSGTPTDTQYF
TGTGCCACCCGGACTAGCGGGACTCCCACAGATACGCAGTATTTT
>TRBJ2-7|TRBV20-1|few|.
CSASGYEQYF
TGCAGTGCTAGCGGCTACGAGCAGTACTTC
>TRBJ1-1|TRBV19|few|.
CASSISRDTEAFF
TGTGCCAGTAGTATTTCGAGGGATACTGAAGCTTTCTTT
>TRBJ1-5|TRBV30|.|.
CAWSVPRGQPQHF
TGTGCCTGGAGTGTACCTAGGGGGCAGCCCCAGCATTTT
>TRBJ2-2|TRBV4-3|.|TRBD2
CASSQGPSGRNTGELFF
TGCGCCAGCAGCCAAGGGCCTAGCGGGAGGAACACCGGGGAGCTGTTTTTT
>TRBJ1-2|TRBV5-4|few|.
CASSAGLEGDYGYTF
TGTGCCAGCAGCGCGGGACTGGAGGGAGACTATGGCTACACCTTC
>TRBJ2-7|TRBV7-9|.|TRBD2
CASSSSGDNSYEQYF
TGTGCCAGCAGCTCTAGCGGAGACAACTCCTACGAGCAGTACTTC
>TRBJ2-1|TRBV30|few|TRBD2
CAWSVSSGTYNEQFF
TGTGCCTGGAGTGTTTCCAGCGGGACTTACAATGAGCAGTTCTTC